A selection of T cell receptor beta chains follows, all from one sample in a study of T cell responses to AZD1222 COVID-19 vaccine. Measured with immunoSEQ multiplex PCR; TCRdb has only the in-frame clones, and not every one. The sample carries approximately 190,000 clones, approximately 92% recorded once. The specimen was peripheral blood, collected on day 0 of AZD1222 vaccination. The receptors were sampled from an adult in good health. CDR3s include the opening cysteine and the closing phenylalanine or tryptophan. D genes are given only for firm matches. Clone sizes are given selectively: once, few, many, or a class where the clone is expanded.

. | TRBJ2-1 | TRBV6-5 | . | CASSYEGLSYNEQFF | TGTGCCAGCAGTTATGAGGGGCTCTCCTACAATGAGCAGTTCTTC
. | TRBJ1-4 | TRBV2 | . | CASSEGGQEKLFF | TGTGCCAGCAGTGAAGGTGGGCAGGAAAAACTGTTTTTT
. | TRBJ2-7 | TRBV6-5 | . | CASVLQPPTYEQYF | TGTGCCAGCGTATTGCAGCCCCCCACCTACGAGCAGTACTTC
. | TRBJ2-1 | TRBV24-1 | TRBD2 | CATSDLRTSAVEQFF | TGTGCCACCAGTGATTTGAGGACTAGCGCCGTTGAGCAGTTCTTC
. | TRBJ1-2 | TRBV7-2 | . | CASSLASGPLANYGYTF | TGTGCCAGCAGCTTAGCCTCCGGGCCTCTGGCTAACTATGGCTACACCTTC
. | TRBJ2-3 | TRBV11-1 | . | CASSGSGGILLQYF | TGTGCCAGCAGCGGCTCTGGGGGGATCTTATTGCAGTATTTT
once | TRBJ2-7 | TRBV29-1 | TRBD1 | CSVVLGQENYEQYF | TGCAGCGTTGTATTGGGACAGGAGAACTACGAGCAGTACTTC
few | TRBJ1-6 | TRBV6-2/TRBV6-3 | . | CASSYSNSPLHF | TGTGCCAGCAGTTATTCTAATTCACCCCTCCACTTT
. | TRBJ2-7 | TRBV3-1/TRBV3-2 | . | CASSPYTGDGEQYF | TGTGCCAGCAGCCCCTATACGGGAGACGGAGAGCAGTACTTC
. | TRBJ1-2 | TRBV18 | TRBD1 | CASSPGDRVHGYTF | TGTGCCAGCTCACCGGGGGACAGGGTCCATGGCTACACCTTC
once | TRBJ2-5 | TRBV30 | . | CAWSVSGETQYF | TGTGCCTGGAGTGTATCCGGAGAGACCCAGTACTTC
. | TRBJ2-7 | TRBV11-2 | . | CASSLREQTYEQYF | TGTGCCAGCAGCTTAAGAGAGCAAACCTACGAGCAGTACTTC
. | TRBJ1-3 | TRBV11-1 | . | CASSELRGNTIYF | TGTGCCAGCAGCGAACTACGGGGAAACACCATATATTTT
. | TRBJ2-2 | TRBV7-3 | . | CASSLQITGELFF | TGTGCCAGCAGCTTACAGATCACCGGGGAGCTGTTTTTT
. | TRBJ2-5 | TRBV7-7 | . | CASSLVALPKETQYF | TGTGCCAGCAGCTTAGTGGCCCTACCCAAAGAGACCCAGTACTTC
. | TRBJ1-3 | TRBV3-1/TRBV3-2 | . | CASSWVGGLGNTIYF | TGTGCCAGCAGCTGGGTCGGGGGGCTAGGAAACACCATATATTTT
once | TRBJ2-1 | TRBV21-1 | . | CASSTKGSEQFF | TGTGCCAGCAGCACGAAGGGGAGTGAGCAGTTCTTC
few | TRBJ1-1 | TRBV3-1/TRBV3-2 | TRBD1 | CASSQEGTGLPFF | TGTGCCAGCAGCCAAGAAGGGACAGGGTTACCTTTCTTT
once | TRBJ1-4 | TRBV5-8 | . | CASSLIFDGSGVGEKLFF | TGTGCCAGCAGCTTGATATTTGATGGGTCAGGGGTCGGTGAAAAACTGTTTTTT
. | TRBJ1-5 | TRBV14 | . | CASSRYSNQPQHF | TGTGCCAGCAGCCGGTATAGCAATCAGCCCCAGCATTTT
. | TRBJ2-7 | TRBV28 | . | CASSLNGGSYEQYF | TGTGCCAGCAGTTTAAACGGGGGCTCCTACGAGCAGTACTTC
. | TRBJ1-2 | TRBV28 | TRBD1 | CASSLTQGALSYGYTF | TGTGCCAGCAGTTTAACCCAGGGGGCGCTTAGCTATGGCTACACCTTC